This TCR beta chain was sequenced during a study of Graves' ophthalmopathy and Graves' hyperthyroidism. Study-level information: Absence of ophthalmopathy within 18 months of follow-up defined stable hyperthyroidism.

This clonotype was observed at least ten times. Antigen specificity is unknown. Germline CDR1 SGHVS, CDR2 FQNEAQ. The CDR3 has 13 residues. The germline V and J ends were trimmed by 7 bases and 1 base, with 10 bases remaining between them. Amplified material comprised TCR beta CDR3 regions derived from RNA transcripts. Following a first-round RT-PCR that used HTBI primers, a second-round multiplex PCR was carried out. TCRdb reanalysed the multiplex PCR reads using MiXCR and keeps one entry per CDR3 protein. The sample has over a million distinct CDR3 sequences, roughly two fifths seen once. Study results and limitations: Stable hyperthyroidism and ophthalmopathy were told apart by a 13-signature model, which achieved roughly 90% sensitivity and roughly 80% specificity. Blood also held most thyroid clonotypes expanded above 0.001 frequency. Its predictions of ophthalmopathy progression gave the model 70.59% sensitivity and about 78% specificity.

Sequenced: peripheral blood or thyroid tissue (not recorded which). V usage is TRBV7-8 and J usage is TRBJ2-5, with a possible D match to TRBD2 (5 bases). This sequence was found in an adult man with Graves' hyperthyroidism. DNA of the CDR3: TGTGCCAGCACCCTGGGGAGCCAAGAGACCCAGTACTTC. This sequence encodes CASTLGSQETQYF.